The present entry profiles one TCR beta chain with its context. The repertoire was sequenced with immunoSEQ multiplex PCR; TCRdb's copy has only in-frame clones and lacks some. This sample carries approximately 9,300 clones, approximately 83% of them seen once, and the ten largest clones take 2% to 3%. Germline V gives CDR1 SEHNR, CDR2 FQNEAQ (reference sequence). The V and J ends lost 5 bases and 9 bases respectively, with 19 bases between them. The CDR3 contains 14 residues. This record belongs to a study of chemoradiotherapy in HPV16-positive cancers. This material consisted of blood, taken from a patient who underwent chemoradiotherapy. The chain has TRBV7-9 and TRBJ2-5, with a possible D match to TRBD1 (6 bases). This sequence originates from a human donor with HPV-associated anogenital cancer. The chain's CDR3 is CASSGQTTTAAQYF. The CDR3 nucleotides are TGTGCCAGCAGCGGACAGACTACTACCGCGGCCCAGTACTTC. The full variable domain, rest sourced from reference TRBV7-9 and TRBJ2-5, is DTGVSQNPRHKITKRGQNVTFRCDPISEHNRLYWYRQTLGQGPEFLTYFQNEAQLEKSRLLSDRFSAERPKGSFSTLEIQRTEQGDSAMYLCASSGQTTTAAQYFGPGTRLLVL.